One sample yielded the 9 T cell receptor beta chains listed below, sequenced in a study of T cell responses to AZD1222 COVID-19 vaccine. TCRdb's copy holds only in-frame clones and misses some; the assay was immunoSEQ multiplex PCR. Of 200,000 or so clones in the sample, about nine tenths were seen once. The sequencing here drew on peripheral blood, taken on day 0 of MenACWY control vaccination. The source of these receptors is an adult in good health.

The CDR3 reads CASRVGHNYGYTF. CDR3 DNA: TGTGCCAGCAGGGTGGGCCATAACTATGGCTACACCTTC. J is TRBJ1-2 and V is TRBV12-3 or TRBV12-4; D is unclear. V was pared by 6 bases and J by 1 base, with 9 bases between. The CDR3 is made up of 13 amino acids.

The J gene is TRBJ1-5, the V gene TRBV29-1, with no clear D. V dropped 5 bases and J dropped 1 base, with 12 bases sitting between them. Germline-derived CDR1 and CDR2 are SQVTM and ANQGSEA. The CDR3 runs to 14 residues. In DNA, the CDR3 is TGCAGCGTTAGTCAGAAGGGCAGCAATCAGCCCCAGCATTTT. It translates to CSVSQKGSNQPQHF.

This chain links TRBV28 with TRBJ2-7; 12 nucleotides align to TRBD2. In germline, CDR1 is MDHEN, CDR2 SYDVKM. V shed 2 bases, J shed 0 bases, and the junction held 14 bases outside the gene matches. The CDR3 contains 20 residues. The CDR3 is CASSLPTSGRTGFSSYEQYF. The CDR3 region has the DNA TGTGCCAGCAGTTTACCGACTAGCGGGAGAACTGGTTTCAGCTCCTACGAGCAGTACTTC.

The V and J genes are TRBV11-2 and TRBJ2-5; D is possibly TRBD2 (6 bases). The CDR3 sequence is 16 residues long. CDR1 and CDR2 (germline): SGHAT, FQNNGV. V was cut by 6 bases and J by 0 bases, with 17 bases left in between. The CDR3 region is CASSPGVSGNQETQYF. In nucleotides, the CDR3 is TGTGCCAGCAGTCCGGGGGTGAGCGGAAACCAAGAGACCCAGTACTTC. The variable domain in full, with the rest retrieved from reference TRBV11-2 and TRBJ2-5, is EAGVAQSPRYKIIEKRQSVAFWCNPISGHATLYWYQQILGQGPKLLIQFQNNGVVDDSQLPKDRFSAERLKGVDSTLKIQPAKLEDSAVYLCASSPGVSGNQETQYFGPGTRLLVL.

The J gene is TRBJ2-1, the V gene TRBV2; 7 bases map to TRBD1. Germline assignment: CDR1 SNHLY and CDR2 FYNNEI. V lost 8 bases to trimming and J lost 4 bases; unmatched junction nucleotides: 14. The CDR3 loop spans 16 amino acids. Written as DNA, the CDR3 is TGTGCCAGCCGCCCCTCGAGGGGGCAATCGTACAATGAGCAGTTCTTC. This translates into CASRPSRGQSYNEQFF.

The chain combines TRBV7-2 with TRBJ2-1; TRBD2 matches at 9 bases. CDR1 SGHTA and CDR2 FQGNSA come from the germline V gene. The CDR3 contains 15 residues. V was pared by 6 bases and J by 6 bases, with 9 bases of the junction left unmatched. The CDR3 DNA reads as TGTGCCAGCAGGGGGGGACTAGCCTTGACCAATGAGCAGTTCTTC. Protein product: CASRGGLALTNEQFF.

This clone was recorded only once. V usage is TRBV28 and J usage is TRBJ2-7, with a tentative D call TRBD1 (5 bases). The CDR3 totals 14 residues. Trimming removed 1 base from V and 5 bases from J, with 12 bases in between. CDR1 MDHEN and CDR2 SYDVKM come from the germline V gene. Here the CDR3 reads CASSLSGFIHEQYF. CDR3 DNA: TGTGCCAGCAGTTTATCAGGGTTTATCCACGAGCAGTACTTC.

The V call is TRBV27, the J call TRBJ2-7, with TRBD1 matching 7 bases. Germline-derived CDR1 and CDR2 are MNHEY and SMNVEV (reference sequence). V lost 5 bases to trimming and J lost 3 bases; unmatched junction nucleotides: 7. CDR3 length: 14 amino acids. CDR3 sequence (DNA): TGTGCCAGCAGTCCACAGGGGATCATCTACGAGCAGTACTTC. Protein sequence: CASSPQGIIYEQYF.

The genes are TRBV30 and TRBJ2-7; 11 bases are shared with TRBD1. V was pared by 1 base and J by 4 bases, with 6 bases of the junction left unmatched. The CDR3 consists of 15 residues. Germline CDR1 and CDR2: GTSNPN and SVGIG (reference sequence). The CDR3 region is CAWSGDRGGGYEQYF. Written as DNA, the CDR3 is TGTGCCTGGAGTGGGGACAGGGGGGGAGGTTACGAGCAGTACTTC.